The rows below give T cell receptor beta chains drawn from one sample of a study of blood T cell repertoires in COVID-19. Produced via immunoSEQ multiplex PCR; TCRdb's table is partial and in-frame only. Of about 250,000 clones listed, roughly four fifths are singletons. The sample consisted of peripheral blood. The receptor set was obtained from a middle-aged man with active or convalescent COVID-19. Both conserved end residues are part of each CDR3. Each record gives: J gene, D gene, clone size, V gene, CDR3 length, CDR3 protein, CDR3 DNA. The D gene is left open where the match is weak. Expanded clones are given a class, and other clones once, few, many or no size at all.

j_call: TRBJ1-1; d_call: NA; clone_size: NA; v_call: TRBV28; cdr3_length: 15; cdr3_aa: CATLRADRVTLEAFF; cdr3_nt: TGTGCCACCCTCAGGGCAGACAGAGTTACCCTTGAAGCTTTCTTT
j_call: TRBJ1-6; d_call: TRBD1; clone_size: NA; v_call: TRBV29-1; cdr3_length: 15; cdr3_aa: CSVQTGGAGNSPLHF; cdr3_nt: TGCAGCGTCCAGACAGGGGGCGCGGGAAATTCACCCCTCCACTTT
j_call: TRBJ1-2; d_call: NA; clone_size: NA; v_call: TRBV7-9; cdr3_length: 12; cdr3_aa: CASSATGYGYTF; cdr3_nt: TGTGCCAGCAGCGCTACAGGGTATGGCTACACCTTC
j_call: TRBJ2-1; d_call: TRBD2; clone_size: NA; v_call: TRBV5-1; cdr3_length: 16; cdr3_aa: CASSLGGTSGVNEQFF; cdr3_nt: TGCGCCAGCAGCTTGGGAGGGACTAGCGGGGTTAATGAGCAGTTCTTC
j_call: TRBJ2-7; d_call: NA; clone_size: NA; v_call: TRBV6-5; cdr3_length: 10; cdr3_aa: CATFTYEQYF; cdr3_nt: TGTGCCACTTTTACCTACGAGCAGTACTTC
j_call: TRBJ1-6; d_call: TRBD1; clone_size: NA; v_call: TRBV5-1; cdr3_length: 14; cdr3_aa: CASSYRGADSPLHF; cdr3_nt: TGCGCCAGCAGCTACAGGGGAGCCGATTCACCCCTCCACTTT
j_call: TRBJ1-1; d_call: TRBD1; clone_size: NA; v_call: TRBV6-1; cdr3_length: 14; cdr3_aa: CASSEIDRGTEAFF; cdr3_nt: TGTGCCAGCAGTGAAATTGACAGGGGTACTGAAGCTTTCTTT
j_call: TRBJ2-2; d_call: NA; clone_size: NA; v_call: TRBV5-1; cdr3_length: 11; cdr3_aa: CASRNGGELFF; cdr3_nt: TGCGCCAGCCGTAACGGTGGGGAGCTGTTTTTT
j_call: TRBJ1-5; d_call: TRBD1; clone_size: NA; v_call: TRBV28; cdr3_length: 14; cdr3_aa: CASSLTGERQPQHF; cdr3_nt: TGTGCCAGCAGCCTGACAGGGGAGCGCCAGCCCCAGCATTTT
j_call: TRBJ1-3; d_call: NA; clone_size: NA; v_call: TRBV5-4; cdr3_length: 14; cdr3_aa: CASSLAGIGNTIYF; cdr3_nt: TGTGCCAGCAGCTTGGCAGGGATTGGAAACACCATATATTTT
j_call: TRBJ2-1; d_call: NA; clone_size: NA; v_call: TRBV14; cdr3_length: 15; cdr3_aa: CASSQDRGPYNEQFF; cdr3_nt: TGTGCCAGCAGCCAAGACAGGGGCCCCTACAATGAGCAGTTCTTC
j_call: TRBJ1-2; d_call: TRBD1; clone_size: once; v_call: TRBV4-2; cdr3_length: 15; cdr3_aa: CASSQAGQEGPGYTF; cdr3_nt: TGTGCCAGCAGCCAAGCGGGACAGGAGGGTCCTGGCTACACCTTC
j_call: TRBJ1-6; d_call: NA; clone_size: NA; v_call: TRBV19; cdr3_length: 13; cdr3_aa: CASSIDSNSPLHF; cdr3_nt: TGTGCCAGTAGTATCGACAGTAATTCACCCCTCCACTTT
j_call: TRBJ1-2; d_call: NA; clone_size: NA; v_call: TRBV20-1; cdr3_length: 10; cdr3_aa: CSAKGSGYTF; cdr3_nt: TGCAGTGCTAAAGGGAGCGGCTACACCTTC
j_call: TRBJ2-7; d_call: NA; clone_size: once; v_call: TRBV21-1; cdr3_length: 14; cdr3_aa: CASSKRQGKYEQYF; cdr3_nt: TGTGCCAGCAGCAAGAGGCAGGGGAAATACGAGCAGTACTTC
j_call: TRBJ1-2; d_call: NA; clone_size: once; v_call: TRBV10-3; cdr3_length: 12; cdr3_aa: CAISEFDGGYTF; cdr3_nt: TGTGCCATCAGTGAGTTTGACGGGGGCTACACCTTC
j_call: TRBJ1-1; d_call: NA; clone_size: few; v_call: TRBV14; cdr3_length: 14; cdr3_aa: CASSQVPGGTEAFF; cdr3_nt: TGTGCCAGCAGCCAAGTACCGGGGGGCACTGAAGCTTTCTTT
j_call: TRBJ1-2; d_call: TRBD1; clone_size: many; v_call: TRBV9; cdr3_length: 14; cdr3_aa: CASSAQTGSYGYTF; cdr3_nt: TGTGCCAGCAGCGCCCAGACAGGGTCCTATGGCTACACCTTC
j_call: TRBJ1-5; d_call: NA; clone_size: NA; v_call: TRBV12-3/TRBV12-4; cdr3_length: 12; cdr3_aa: CASGEGYQPQHF; cdr3_nt: TGTGCCTCTGGGGAGGGGTATCAGCCCCAGCATTTT
j_call: TRBJ1-3; d_call: NA; clone_size: NA; v_call: TRBV5-1; cdr3_length: 15; cdr3_aa: CASSLDRSSGNTIYF; cdr3_nt: TGCGCCAGCAGCTTGGACAGGAGCTCTGGAAACACCATATATTTT
j_call: TRBJ2-3; d_call: NA; clone_size: NA; v_call: TRBV7-2; cdr3_length: 16; cdr3_aa: CASTLSGGVFPDTQYF; cdr3_nt: TGTGCCAGCACCCTGAGCGGCGGGGTGTTCCCAGATACGCAGTATTTT
j_call: TRBJ1-3; d_call: TRBD1; clone_size: few; v_call: TRBV6-5; cdr3_length: 14; cdr3_aa: CASSPDRGRNTIYF; cdr3_nt: TGTGCCAGCAGTCCGGACAGGGGCAGGAACACCATATATTTT
j_call: TRBJ2-7; d_call: TRBD1; clone_size: few; v_call: TRBV7-6; cdr3_length: 15; cdr3_aa: CASSLADRGWYEQYF; cdr3_nt: TGTGCCAGCAGCTTAGCGGACAGGGGTTGGTACGAGCAGTACTTC
j_call: TRBJ1-1; d_call: NA; clone_size: NA; v_call: TRBV10-2; cdr3_length: 12; cdr3_aa: CASQQADAEAFF; cdr3_nt: TGCGCCAGCCAACAGGCTGACGCTGAAGCTTTCTTT
j_call: TRBJ2-7; d_call: TRBD2; clone_size: NA; v_call: TRBV15; cdr3_length: 16; cdr3_aa: CATSLGTSGGANEQYF; cdr3_nt: TGTGCCACCAGCTTAGGGACTAGCGGGGGGGCCAACGAGCAGTACTTC
j_call: TRBJ2-1; d_call: TRBD2; clone_size: NA; v_call: TRBV9; cdr3_length: 16; cdr3_aa: CASSVVSGGPRNEQFF; cdr3_nt: TGTGCCAGCAGCGTAGTTAGCGGGGGGCCCCGCAATGAGCAGTTCTTC
j_call: TRBJ1-1; d_call: TRBD1; clone_size: NA; v_call: TRBV4-3; cdr3_length: 15; cdr3_aa: CASSRDRGPNTEAFF; cdr3_nt: TGCGCCAGCAGCAGAGACAGGGGGCCGAACACTGAAGCTTTCTTT
j_call: TRBJ2-1; d_call: NA; clone_size: NA; v_call: TRBV18; cdr3_length: 13; cdr3_aa: CASSHREGGEQFF; cdr3_nt: TGTGCCAGCTCGCACAGGGAGGGCGGTGAGCAGTTCTTC
j_call: TRBJ2-7; d_call: TRBD1; clone_size: NA; v_call: TRBV5-8; cdr3_length: 17; cdr3_aa: CASSLDGQGAVGNEQYF; cdr3_nt: TGTGCCAGCAGCTTGGATGGACAGGGGGCCGTAGGCAACGAGCAGTACTTC
j_call: TRBJ1-2; d_call: NA; clone_size: NA; v_call: TRBV6-1; cdr3_length: 11; cdr3_aa: CASSESLGYTF; cdr3_nt: TGTGCCAGCAGTGAAAGCTTGGGCTACACCTTC
j_call: TRBJ2-4; d_call: TRBD2; clone_size: NA; v_call: TRBV5-1; cdr3_length: 17; cdr3_aa: CASSWGLAATAKNIQYF; cdr3_nt: TGCGCCAGCAGCTGGGGACTAGCGGCTACGGCCAAAAACATTCAGTACTTC